This TCR beta chain comes out of a study of blood T cell repertoires in COVID-19. Study at large: Sample material is recorded as cDNA or gDNA derived from T cells, B-cell-depleted T cells, or PBMCs.

Original analysis: Reference gene primer amplification gave nucleated cell count estimates. Assay used: immunoSEQ multiplex PCR; TCRdb lists only in-frame clones, some missing. V and J calls and clone size are those listed in that table; D and trimming were worked out from the DNA. The repertoire holds about 130,000 clones, with 60% to 75% as singletons. This CDR3 region has 18 residues. Germline CDR1 reads LNHDA; CDR2 reads SQIVND (reference sequence). The V and J ends lost 0 bases and 0 bases respectively, with 15 bases between them. The sequencing sample was made of peripheral blood. The chain joins TRBV19 to TRBJ2-1, with TRBD1 as a possible D gene (9 bases). The sequence was obtained from a woman aged 65 to 85 with acute or convalescent COVID-19. Here the CDR3 DNA reads TGTGCCAGTAGTATAGAAGGACAGGGGACTAGCTCCTACAATGAGCAGTTCTTC. Translation: CASSIEGQGTSSYNEQFF.